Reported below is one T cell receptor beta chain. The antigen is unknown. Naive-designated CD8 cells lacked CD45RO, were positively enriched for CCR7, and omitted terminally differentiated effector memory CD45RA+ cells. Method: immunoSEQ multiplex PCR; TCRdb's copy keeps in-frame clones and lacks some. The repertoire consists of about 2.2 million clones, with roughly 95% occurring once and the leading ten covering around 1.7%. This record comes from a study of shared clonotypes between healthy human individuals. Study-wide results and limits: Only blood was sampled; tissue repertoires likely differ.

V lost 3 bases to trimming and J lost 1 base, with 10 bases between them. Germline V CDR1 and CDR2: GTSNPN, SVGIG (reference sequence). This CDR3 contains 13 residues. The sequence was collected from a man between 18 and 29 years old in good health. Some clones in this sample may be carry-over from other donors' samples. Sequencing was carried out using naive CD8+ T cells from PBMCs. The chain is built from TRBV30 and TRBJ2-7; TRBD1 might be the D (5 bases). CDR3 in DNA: TGTGCCTGGAGAGACGACAGTTCCTACGAGCAGTACTTC. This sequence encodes CAWRDDSSYEQYF.